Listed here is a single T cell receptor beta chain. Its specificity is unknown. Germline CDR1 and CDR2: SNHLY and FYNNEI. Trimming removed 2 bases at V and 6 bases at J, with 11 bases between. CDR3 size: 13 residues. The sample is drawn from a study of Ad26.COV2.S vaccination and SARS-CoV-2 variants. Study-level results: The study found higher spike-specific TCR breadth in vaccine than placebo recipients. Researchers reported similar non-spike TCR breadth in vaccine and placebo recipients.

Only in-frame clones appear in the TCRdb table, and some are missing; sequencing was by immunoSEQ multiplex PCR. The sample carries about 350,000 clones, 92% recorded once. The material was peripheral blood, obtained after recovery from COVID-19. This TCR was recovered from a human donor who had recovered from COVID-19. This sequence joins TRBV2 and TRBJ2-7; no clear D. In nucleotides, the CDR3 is TGTGCCAGCAGTGAATGGAGCTCGGGCGAGCAGTACTTC. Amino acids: CASSEWSSGEQYF.